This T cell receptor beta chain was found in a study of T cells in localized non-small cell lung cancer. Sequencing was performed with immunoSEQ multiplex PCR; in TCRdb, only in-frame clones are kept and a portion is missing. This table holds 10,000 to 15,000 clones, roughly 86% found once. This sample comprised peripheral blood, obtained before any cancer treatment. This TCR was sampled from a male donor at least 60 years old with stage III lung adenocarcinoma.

The CDR3 sequence is CASSPLGGTYGYTF. DNA for the CDR3: TGTGCCAGCTCACCTCTAGGGGGTACCTATGGCTACACCTTC. The V and J genes are TRBV18 and TRBJ1-2, with D possibly matching TRBD1 (6 bases). The CDR3 runs to 14 residues. Trimming left V 3 bases short and J 4 bases short, with 12 bases between. Germline V gene lookup returns CDR1 KGHSH and CDR2 LQKENI.